The present entry profiles one TCR beta chain with its context. Germline and junction disagree at one end, which may indicate a read error. Germline CDR1 reads SEHNR; CDR2 reads FQNEAQ (reference sequence). The CDR3 sequence is 14 residues long. The record originates from a study of cytomegalovirus exposure and HLA in healthy donors. PCR used 60 Vbeta primers and 13 Jbeta primers. Here immunoSEQ multiplex PCR was the method, and the copy in TCRdb shows in-frame clones only, minus some. The data show around 110,000 clones, about four fifths seen once. Sequenced input: PBMCs. The chain recombines TRBV7-9 with TRBJ2-1, with 9 bases lining up with TRBD2. This clonotype originated in a man aged 50-59 years in good health and CMV-seronegative. This chain's CDR3 is CSSSLLLAGGPTFF. CDR3 nucleotide sequence: TGTTCCAGCAGCTTACTTCTGGCGGGGGGGCCTACGTTCTTC. Using reference TRBV7-9 and TRBJ2-1 for the parts outside the CDR3, the full variable domain is DTGVSQNPRHKITKRGQNVTFRCDPISEHNRLYWYRQTLGQGPEFLTYFQNEAQLEKSRLLSDRFSAERPKGSFSTLEIQRTEQGDSAMYLCSSSLLLAGGPTFFGPGTRLTVL.